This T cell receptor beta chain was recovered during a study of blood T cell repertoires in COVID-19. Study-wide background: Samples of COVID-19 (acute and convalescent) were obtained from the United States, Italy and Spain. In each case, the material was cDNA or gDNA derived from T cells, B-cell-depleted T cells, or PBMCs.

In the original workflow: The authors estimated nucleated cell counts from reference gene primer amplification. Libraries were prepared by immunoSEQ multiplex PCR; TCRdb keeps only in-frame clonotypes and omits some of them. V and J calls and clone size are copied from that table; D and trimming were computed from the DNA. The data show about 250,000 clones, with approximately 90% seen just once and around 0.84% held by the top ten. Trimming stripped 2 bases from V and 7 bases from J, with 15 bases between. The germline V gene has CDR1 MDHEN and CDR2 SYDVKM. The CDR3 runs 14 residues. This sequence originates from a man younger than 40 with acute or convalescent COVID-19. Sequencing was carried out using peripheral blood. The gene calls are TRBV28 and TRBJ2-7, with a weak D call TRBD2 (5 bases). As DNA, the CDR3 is TGTGCCAGCAGTTTAGATCAACTAGGTGGAGAGCAGTACTTC. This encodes CASSLDQLGGEQYF.